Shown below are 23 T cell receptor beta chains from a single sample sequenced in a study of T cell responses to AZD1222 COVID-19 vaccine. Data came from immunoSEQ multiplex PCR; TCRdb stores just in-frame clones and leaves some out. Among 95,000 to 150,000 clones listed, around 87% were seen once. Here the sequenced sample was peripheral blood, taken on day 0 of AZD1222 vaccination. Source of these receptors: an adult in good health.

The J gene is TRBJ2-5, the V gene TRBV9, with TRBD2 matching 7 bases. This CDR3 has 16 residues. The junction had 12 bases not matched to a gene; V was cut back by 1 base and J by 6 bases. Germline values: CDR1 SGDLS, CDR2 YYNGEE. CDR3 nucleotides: TGTGCCAGCAGCGTATCGGCGATCGGACTAGATCAGACCCAGTACTTC. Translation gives CASSVSAIGLDQTQYF.

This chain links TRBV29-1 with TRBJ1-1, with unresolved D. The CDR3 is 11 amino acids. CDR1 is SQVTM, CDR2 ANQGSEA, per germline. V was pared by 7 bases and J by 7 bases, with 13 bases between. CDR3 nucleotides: TGCAGCGCAACCCTTGTAAATGAAGCTTTCTTT. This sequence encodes CSATLVNEAFF.

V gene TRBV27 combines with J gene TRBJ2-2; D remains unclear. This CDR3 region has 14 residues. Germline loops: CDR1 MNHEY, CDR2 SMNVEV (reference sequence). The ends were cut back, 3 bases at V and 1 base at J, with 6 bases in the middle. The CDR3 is CASSFKRNTGELFF. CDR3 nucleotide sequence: TGTGCCAGCAGTTTTAAAAGGAACACCGGGGAGCTGTTTTTT.

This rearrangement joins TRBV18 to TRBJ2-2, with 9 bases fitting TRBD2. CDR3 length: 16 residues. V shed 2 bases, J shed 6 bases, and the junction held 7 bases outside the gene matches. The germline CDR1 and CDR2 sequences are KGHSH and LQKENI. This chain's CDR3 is CASSPIWTSAPGELFF. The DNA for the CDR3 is TGTGCCAGCTCACCAATCTGGACTAGCGCGCCCGGGGAGCTGTTTTTT.

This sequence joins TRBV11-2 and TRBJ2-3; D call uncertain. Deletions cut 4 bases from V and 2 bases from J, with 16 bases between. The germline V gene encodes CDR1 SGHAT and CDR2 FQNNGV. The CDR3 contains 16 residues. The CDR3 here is CASSSSQLPFTDTQYF. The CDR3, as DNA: TGTGCCAGCAGCTCCTCTCAACTTCCCTTCACAGATACGCAGTATTTT.

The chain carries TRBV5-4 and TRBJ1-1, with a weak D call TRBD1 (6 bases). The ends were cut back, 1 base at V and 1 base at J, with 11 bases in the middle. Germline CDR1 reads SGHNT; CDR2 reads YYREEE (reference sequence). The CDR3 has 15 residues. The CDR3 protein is CASSLSTGWNTEAFF. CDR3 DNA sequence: TGTGCCAGCAGCTTGTCTACAGGGTGGAACACTGAAGCTTTCTTT.

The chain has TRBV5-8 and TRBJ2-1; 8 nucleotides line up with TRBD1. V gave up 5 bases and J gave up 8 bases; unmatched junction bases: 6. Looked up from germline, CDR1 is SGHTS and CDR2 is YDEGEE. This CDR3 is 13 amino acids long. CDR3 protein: CASSLQGDDEQFF. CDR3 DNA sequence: TGTGCCAGCAGTTTACAGGGGGATGATGAGCAGTTCTTC.

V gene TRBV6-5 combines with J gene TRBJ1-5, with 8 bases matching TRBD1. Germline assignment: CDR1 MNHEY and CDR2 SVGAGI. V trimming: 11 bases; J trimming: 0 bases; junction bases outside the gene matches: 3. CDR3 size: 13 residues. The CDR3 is CAGQGDSNQPQHF. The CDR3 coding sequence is TGTGCCGGACAGGGTGATAGCAATCAGCCCCAGCATTTT.

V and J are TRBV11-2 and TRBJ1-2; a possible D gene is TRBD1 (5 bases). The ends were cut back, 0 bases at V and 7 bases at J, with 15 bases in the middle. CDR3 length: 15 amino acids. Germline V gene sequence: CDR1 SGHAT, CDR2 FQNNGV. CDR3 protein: CASSLELGVTAGYTF. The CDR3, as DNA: TGTGCCAGCAGCTTAGAATTAGGGGTTACCGCTGGCTACACCTTC. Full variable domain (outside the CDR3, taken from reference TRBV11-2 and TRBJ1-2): EAGVAQSPRYKIIEKRQSVAFWCNPISGHATLYWYQQILGQGPKLLIQFQNNGVVDDSQLPKDRFSAERLKGVDSTLKIQPAKLEDSAVYLCASSLELGVTAGYTFGSGTRLTVV.

CDR3 DNA sequence: TGTGCCAGCAGCACCGGGACTGGCACAGATACGCAGTATTTT. This encodes CASSTGTGTDTQYF. The chain is built from TRBV6-5 and TRBJ2-3; D may be TRBD2 (6 bases). Germline CDR1 is MNHEY and CDR2 is SVGAGI. V was cut by 6 bases and J by 1 base, with 11 bases left in between. The CDR3 loop spans 14 amino acids.

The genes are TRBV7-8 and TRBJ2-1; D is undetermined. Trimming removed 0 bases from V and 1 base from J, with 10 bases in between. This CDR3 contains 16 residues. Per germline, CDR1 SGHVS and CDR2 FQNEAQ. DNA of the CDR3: TGTGCCAGCAGCTTAGCTAGGGATGCATCCTACAATGAGCAGTTCTTC. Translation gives CASSLARDASYNEQFF.

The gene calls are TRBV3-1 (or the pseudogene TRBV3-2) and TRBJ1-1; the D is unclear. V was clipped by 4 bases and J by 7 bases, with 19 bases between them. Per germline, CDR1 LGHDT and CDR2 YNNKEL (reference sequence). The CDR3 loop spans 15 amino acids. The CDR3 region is CASSPGFRTEGEAFF. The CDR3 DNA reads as TGTGCCAGCAGCCCGGGGTTCCGGACTGAGGGTGAAGCTTTCTTT.

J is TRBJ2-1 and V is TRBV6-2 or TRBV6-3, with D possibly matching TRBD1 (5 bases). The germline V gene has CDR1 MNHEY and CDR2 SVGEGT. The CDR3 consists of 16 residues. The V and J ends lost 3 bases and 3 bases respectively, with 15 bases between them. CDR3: CASSYDQGRLYNEQFF. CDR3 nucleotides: TGTGCCAGCAGTTATGACCAGGGCCGACTCTACAATGAGCAGTTCTTC.

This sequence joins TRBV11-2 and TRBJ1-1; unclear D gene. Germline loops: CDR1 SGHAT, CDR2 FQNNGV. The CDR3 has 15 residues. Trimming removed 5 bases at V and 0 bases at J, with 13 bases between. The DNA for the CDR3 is TGTGCCAGCAGCGAAGAGGGCCGGTTGAACACTGAAGCTTTCTTT. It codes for CASSEEGRLNTEAFF.

CDR3 coding DNA: TGCAGTGCTAGTTCCTCCTACGAGCAGTACTTC. It translates to CSASSSYEQYF. The rearrangement links TRBV20-1 to TRBJ2-7, with D hard to call. The CDR3 is made up of 11 amino acids. Trimming cost V 3 bases and J 0 bases, with 3 bases left between them. The germline V gene encodes CDR1 DFQATT and CDR2 SNEGSKA (reference sequence).

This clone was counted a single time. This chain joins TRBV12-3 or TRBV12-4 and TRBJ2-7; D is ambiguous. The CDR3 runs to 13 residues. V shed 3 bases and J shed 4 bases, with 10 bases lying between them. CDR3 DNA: TGTGCCAGCAGTTTGAACGCAGGATACGAGCAGTACTTC. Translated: CASSLNAGYEQYF.

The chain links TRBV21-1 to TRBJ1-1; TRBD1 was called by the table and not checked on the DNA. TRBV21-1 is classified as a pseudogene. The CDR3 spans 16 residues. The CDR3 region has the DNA TGTGCCAGCAGCAAAATCAGGCAGGATATGAACACTGAAGCTTTCTTT. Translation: CASSKIRQDMNTEAFF.

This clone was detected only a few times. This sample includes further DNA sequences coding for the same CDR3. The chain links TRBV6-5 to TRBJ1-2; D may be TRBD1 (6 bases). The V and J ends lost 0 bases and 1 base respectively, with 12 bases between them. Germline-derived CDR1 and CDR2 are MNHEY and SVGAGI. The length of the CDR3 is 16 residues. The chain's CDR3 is CASSYSQGRGNYGYTF. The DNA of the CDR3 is TGTGCCAGCAGTTACTCACAGGGTCGGGGTAACTATGGCTACACCTTC.

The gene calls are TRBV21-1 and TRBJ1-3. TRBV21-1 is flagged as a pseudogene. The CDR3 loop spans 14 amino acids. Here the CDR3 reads CASSKRGRGNTIYF. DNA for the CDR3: TGTGCCAGCAGCAAACGTGGAAGGGGAAACACCATATATTTT.

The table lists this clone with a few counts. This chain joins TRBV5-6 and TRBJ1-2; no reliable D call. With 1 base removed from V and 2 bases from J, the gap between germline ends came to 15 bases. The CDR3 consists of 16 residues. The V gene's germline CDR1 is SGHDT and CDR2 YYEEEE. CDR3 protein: CASSLYGNRINYGYTF. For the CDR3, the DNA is TGTGCCAGCAGCTTGTACGGTAACAGAATAAACTATGGCTACACCTTC.

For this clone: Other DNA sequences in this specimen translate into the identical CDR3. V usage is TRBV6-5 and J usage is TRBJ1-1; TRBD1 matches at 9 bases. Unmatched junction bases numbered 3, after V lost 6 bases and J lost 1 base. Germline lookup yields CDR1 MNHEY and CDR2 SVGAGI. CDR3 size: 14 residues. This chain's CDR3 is CASSQDRGNTEAFF. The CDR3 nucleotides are TGTGCCAGCAGCCAGGACAGGGGGAACACTGAAGCTTTCTTT.

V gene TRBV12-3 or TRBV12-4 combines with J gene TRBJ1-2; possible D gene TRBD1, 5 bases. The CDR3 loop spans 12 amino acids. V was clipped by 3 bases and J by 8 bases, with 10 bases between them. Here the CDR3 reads CASSFPGTGYTF. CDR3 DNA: TGTGCCAGCAGTTTCCCAGGGACCGGCTACACCTTC.

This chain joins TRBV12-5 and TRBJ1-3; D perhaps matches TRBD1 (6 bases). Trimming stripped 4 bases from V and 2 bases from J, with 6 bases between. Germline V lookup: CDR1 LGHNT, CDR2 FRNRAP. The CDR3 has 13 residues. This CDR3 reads CASGSGAGNTIYF. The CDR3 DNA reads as TGTGCTAGTGGTTCAGGGGCTGGAAACACCATATATTTT.